A single sample is the source of the 7 T cell receptor beta chains below, sequenced in a study of blood T cell repertoires in COVID-19. TCRdb's copy holds only in-frame clones and misses some; the assay was immunoSEQ multiplex PCR. The repertoire consists of roughly 49,000 clones, with 55% to 70% occurring once and the leading ten covering approximately 9%. The sample consisted of peripheral blood. These TCRs come from a woman in her 70s with acute or convalescent COVID-19.

This clone was seen a few times. The rearrangement links TRBV9 to TRBJ2-7; D remains unclear. The CDR3 has 13 residues. Germline V gene data show CDR1 as SGDLS and CDR2 as YYNGEE. V was trimmed by 4 bases and J by 2 bases, leaving 10 bases between them. The CDR3 DNA reads as TGTGCCAGCAGCCCCTCGATAGCCTACGAGCAGTACTTC. As protein: CASSPSIAYEQYF.

This chain uses TRBV29-1 with TRBJ2-1; D gene uncertain. This CDR3 has 12 residues. V was clipped by 1 base and J by 9 bases, with 10 bases between them. Looked up from germline, CDR1 is SQVTM and CDR2 is ANQGSEA. Here the CDR3 DNA reads TGCAGCGTTGAAGTGATGGGCGTTGAGCAGTTCTTC. This encodes CSVEVMGVEQFF.

The chain links TRBV4-3 to TRBJ1-3; no definite D call. The CDR3 is made up of 16 amino acids. CDR1 and CDR2 (germline): LGHNA, YSLEER. The V gene lost 1 base and the J gene lost 0 bases, with 10 bases spanning the gap. DNA for the CDR3: TGCGCCAGCAGCCAAGGTTTACAGAGCTCTGGAAACACCATATATTTT. This sequence encodes CASSQGLQSSGNTIYF.

This clone has just a few counts. The rearrangement joins TRBV27 to TRBJ1-1, with TRBD1 identical over 7 bases. The CDR3 runs 13 residues. Germline assignment: CDR1 MNHEY and CDR2 SMNVEV (reference sequence). V dropped 5 bases and J dropped 5; count of bases not matched to a gene: 5. The CDR3 spells CASSEGRGTEAFF. CDR3 DNA: TGTGCCAGCAGTGAGGGCAGGGGGACTGAAGCTTTCTTT.

The chain carries TRBV21-1 and TRBJ2-2; the table assigns TRBD2, which was not confirmed against the DNA. TRBV21-1 is listed as a pseudogene. This CDR3 has 14 residues. The CDR3 region has the DNA TGTGCCAGCAGCAAAGCGCGGTGGCCGGGGGAGCTGTTTTTT. It specifies CASSKARWPGELFF.

DNA for the CDR3: TGTGCCAGCAGCCTTGGACTCAGCTACGAGCAGTACTTC. This encodes CASSLGLSYEQYF. J is TRBJ2-7 and V is TRBV3-1 (or the pseudogene TRBV3-2), with a tentative D call TRBD2 (5 bases). V lost 4 bases, J lost 3 bases, and 10 bases lay in between. Germline CDR1 is LGHDT and CDR2 is YNNKEL (reference sequence). The CDR3 loop spans 13 amino acids.

This sequence joins TRBV5-1 and TRBJ2-5, with 8 bases identical to TRBD1. Losses at the gene ends were 3 bases for V and 2 bases for J; bases not matched to a gene: 0. Germline lookup yields CDR1 SGHRS and CDR2 YFSETQ. This CDR3 is built from 13 residues. The CDR3 spells CASSWTGQETQYF. CDR3 nucleotide sequence: TGCGCCAGCAGCTGGACAGGGCAAGAGACCCAGTACTTC. The entire variable domain, with the rest obtained from reference TRBV5-1 and TRBJ2-5, is as follows: KAGVTQTPRYLIKTRGQQVTLSCSPISGHRSVSWYQQTPGQGLQFLFEYFSETQRNKGNFPGRFSGRQFSNSRSEMNVSTLELGDSALYLCASSWTGQETQYFGPGTRLLVL.